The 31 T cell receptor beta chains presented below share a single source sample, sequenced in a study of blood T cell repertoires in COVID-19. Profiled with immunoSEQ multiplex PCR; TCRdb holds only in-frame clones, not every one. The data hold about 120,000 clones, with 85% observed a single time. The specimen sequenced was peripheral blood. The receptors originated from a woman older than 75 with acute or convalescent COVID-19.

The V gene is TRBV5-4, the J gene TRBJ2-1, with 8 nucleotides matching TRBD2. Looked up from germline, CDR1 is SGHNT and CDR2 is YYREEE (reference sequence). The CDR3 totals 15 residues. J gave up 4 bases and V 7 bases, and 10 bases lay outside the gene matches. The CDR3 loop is CASGNSGGQYNEQFF. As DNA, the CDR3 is TGTGCCAGCGGAAACTCGGGGGGGCAATACAATGAGCAGTTCTTC.

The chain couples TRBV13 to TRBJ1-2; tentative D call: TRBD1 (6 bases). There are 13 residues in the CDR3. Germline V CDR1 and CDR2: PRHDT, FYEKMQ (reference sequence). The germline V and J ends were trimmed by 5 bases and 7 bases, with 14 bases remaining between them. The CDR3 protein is CASSRTGRAGYTF. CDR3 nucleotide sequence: TGTGCCAGCAGCCGTACAGGGAGGGCTGGCTACACCTTC.

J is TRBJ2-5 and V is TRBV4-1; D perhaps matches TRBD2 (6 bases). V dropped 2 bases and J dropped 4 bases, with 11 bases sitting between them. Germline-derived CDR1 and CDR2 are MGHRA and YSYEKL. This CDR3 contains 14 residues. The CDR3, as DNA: TGCGCCAGCAGCCAATACTCGGGGGTAGAGACCCAGTACTTC. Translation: CASSQYSGVETQYF.

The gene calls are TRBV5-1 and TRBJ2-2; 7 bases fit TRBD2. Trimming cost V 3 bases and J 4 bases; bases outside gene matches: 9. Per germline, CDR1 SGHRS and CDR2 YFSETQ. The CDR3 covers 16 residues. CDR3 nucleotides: TGCGCCAGCAGCTCGTTGGGAGGGGCGGGCACCGGGGAGCTGTTTTTT. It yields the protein CASSSLGGAGTGELFF.

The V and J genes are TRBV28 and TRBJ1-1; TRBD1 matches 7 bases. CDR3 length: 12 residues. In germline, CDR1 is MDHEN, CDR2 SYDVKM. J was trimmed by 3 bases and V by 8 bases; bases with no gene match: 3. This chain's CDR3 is CASSTGYTEAFF. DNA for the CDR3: TGTGCCAGCTCGACAGGGTACACTGAAGCTTTCTTT.

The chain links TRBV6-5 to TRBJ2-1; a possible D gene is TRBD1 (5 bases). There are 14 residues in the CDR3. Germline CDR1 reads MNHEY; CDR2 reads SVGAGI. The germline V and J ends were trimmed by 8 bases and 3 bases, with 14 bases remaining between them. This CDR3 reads CASSLTANYNEQFF. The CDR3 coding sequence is TGTGCCAGCTCATTGACAGCTAACTACAATGAGCAGTTCTTC.

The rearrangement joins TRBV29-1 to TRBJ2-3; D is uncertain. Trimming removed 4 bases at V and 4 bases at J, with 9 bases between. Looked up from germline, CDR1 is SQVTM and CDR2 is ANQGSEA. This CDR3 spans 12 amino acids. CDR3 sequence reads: CSVGVLADTQYF. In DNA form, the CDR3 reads TGCAGCGTTGGAGTTCTGGCAGATACGCAGTATTTT.

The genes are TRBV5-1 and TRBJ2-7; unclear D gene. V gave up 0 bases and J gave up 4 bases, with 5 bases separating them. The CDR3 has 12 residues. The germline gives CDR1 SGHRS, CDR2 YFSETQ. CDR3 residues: CASSLDLYEQYF. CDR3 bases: TGCGCCAGCAGCTTGGACCTATACGAGCAGTACTTC.

The CDR3 nucleotides are TGCGCCACCGGACAGGGAGATGGTAATTCACCCCTCCACTTT. Protein: CATGQGDGNSPLHF. This sequence joins TRBV5-1 and TRBJ1-6; 8 nucleotides align to TRBD1. The CDR3 is 14 amino acids. Germline loops: CDR1 SGHRS, CDR2 YFSETQ. V lost 9 bases and J lost 6; bases outside the gene matches: 8.

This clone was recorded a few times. The CDR3 loop is CARSLGQGNYYGYTF. As DNA, the CDR3 is TGTGCCAGAAGCTTAGGACAGGGTAATTACTATGGCTACACCTTC. V and J are TRBV5-3 and TRBJ1-2; 8 bases align to TRBD1. TRBV5-3 carries the ORF label, with uncertain function. Losses at the gene ends were 2 bases for V and 3 bases for J; bases not matched to a gene: 6. This CDR3 has 15 residues.

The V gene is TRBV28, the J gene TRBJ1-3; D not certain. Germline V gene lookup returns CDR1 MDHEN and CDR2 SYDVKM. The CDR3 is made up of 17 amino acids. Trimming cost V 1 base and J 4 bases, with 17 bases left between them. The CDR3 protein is CASSLFQVVGEGNTIYF. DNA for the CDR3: TGTGCCAGCAGTTTATTCCAGGTGGTCGGTGAAGGAAACACCATATATTTT.

This CDR3 is CASKTSGGSWVETQYF. CDR3 DNA sequence: TGTGCCAGCAAGACTAGCGGGGGATCTTGGGTAGAGACCCAGTACTTC. V and J are TRBV4-2 and TRBJ2-5, with 12 bases aligning to TRBD2. The CDR3 is made up of 16 amino acids. The germline CDR1 and CDR2 sequences are LGHNA and YNFKEQ. V shed 7 bases and J 4 bases; nucleotides not matched to a gene: 10.

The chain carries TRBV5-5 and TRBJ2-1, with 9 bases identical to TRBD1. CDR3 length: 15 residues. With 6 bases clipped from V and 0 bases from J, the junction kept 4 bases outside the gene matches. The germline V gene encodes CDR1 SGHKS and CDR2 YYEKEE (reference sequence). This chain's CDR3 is CASTEQGASYNEQFF. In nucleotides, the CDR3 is TGTGCCAGCACCGAACAGGGGGCCTCCTACAATGAGCAGTTCTTC.

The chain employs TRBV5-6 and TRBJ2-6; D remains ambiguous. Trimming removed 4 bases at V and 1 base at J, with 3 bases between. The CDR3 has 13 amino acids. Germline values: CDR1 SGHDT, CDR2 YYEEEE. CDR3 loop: CASSLSGANVLTF. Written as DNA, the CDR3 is TGTGCCAGCAGCCTTTCTGGGGCCAACGTCCTGACTTTC. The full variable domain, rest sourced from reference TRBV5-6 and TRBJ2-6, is DAGVTQSPTHLIKTRGQQVTLRCSPKSGHDTVSWYQQALGQGPQFIFQYYEEEERQRGNFPDRFSGHQFPNYSSELNVNALLLGDSALYLCASSLSGANVLTFGAGSRLTVL.

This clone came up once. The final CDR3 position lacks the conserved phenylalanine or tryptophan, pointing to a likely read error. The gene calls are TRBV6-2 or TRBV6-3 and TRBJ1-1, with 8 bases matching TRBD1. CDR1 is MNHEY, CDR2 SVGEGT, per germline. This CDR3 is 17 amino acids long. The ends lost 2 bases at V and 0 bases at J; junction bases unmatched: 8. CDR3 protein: CASSYHPDRVMNTEAFL. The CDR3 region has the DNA TGTGCCAGCAGTTACCATCCGGACAGGGTGATGAACACTGAAGCTTTCCTT.

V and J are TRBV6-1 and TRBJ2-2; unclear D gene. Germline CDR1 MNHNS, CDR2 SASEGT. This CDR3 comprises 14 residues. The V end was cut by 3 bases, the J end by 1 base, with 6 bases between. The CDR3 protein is CASSDNRNTGELFF. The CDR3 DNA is TGTGCCAGCAGTGATAACAGGAACACCGGGGAGCTGTTTTTT.

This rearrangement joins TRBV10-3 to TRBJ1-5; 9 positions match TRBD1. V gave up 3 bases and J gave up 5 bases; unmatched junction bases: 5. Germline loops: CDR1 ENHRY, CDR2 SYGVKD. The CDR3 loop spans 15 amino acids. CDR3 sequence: CAISEFGQGYQPQHF. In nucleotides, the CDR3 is TGTGCCATCAGTGAATTCGGACAGGGGTATCAGCCCCAGCATTTT.

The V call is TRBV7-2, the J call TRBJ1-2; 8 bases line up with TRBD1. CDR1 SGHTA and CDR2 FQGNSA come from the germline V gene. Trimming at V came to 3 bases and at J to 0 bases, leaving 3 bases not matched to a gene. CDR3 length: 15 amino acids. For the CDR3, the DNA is TGTGCCAGCAGCTTTCGGACAGGGCCTAACTATGGCTACACCTTC. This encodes CASSFRTGPNYGYTF. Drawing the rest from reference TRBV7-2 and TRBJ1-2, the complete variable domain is GAGVSQSPSNKVTEKGKDVELRCDPISGHTALYWYRQSLGQGLEFLIYFQGNSAPDKSGLPSDRFSAERTGGSVSTLTIQRTQQEDSAVYLCASSFRTGPNYGYTFGSGTRLTVV.

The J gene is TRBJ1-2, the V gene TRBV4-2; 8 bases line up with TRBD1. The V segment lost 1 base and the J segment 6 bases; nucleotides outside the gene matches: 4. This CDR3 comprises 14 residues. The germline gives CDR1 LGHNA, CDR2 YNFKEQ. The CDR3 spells CASSQVGQADGYTF. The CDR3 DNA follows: TGTGCCAGCAGCCAAGTGGGACAGGCCGATGGCTACACCTTC.

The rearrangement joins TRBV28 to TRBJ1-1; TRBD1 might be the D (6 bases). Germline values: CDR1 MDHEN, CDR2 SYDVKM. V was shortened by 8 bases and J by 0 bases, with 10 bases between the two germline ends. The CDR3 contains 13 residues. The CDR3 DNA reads TGTGCCAGCTTAGACAGGATGAACACTGAAGCTTTCTTT. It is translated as CASLDRMNTEAFF.

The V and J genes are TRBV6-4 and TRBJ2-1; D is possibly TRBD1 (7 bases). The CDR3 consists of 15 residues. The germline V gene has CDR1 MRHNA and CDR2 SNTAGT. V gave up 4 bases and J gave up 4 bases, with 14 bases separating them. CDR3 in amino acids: CASSAQGGGYNEQFF. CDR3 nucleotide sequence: TGTGCCAGCAGTGCTCAGGGGGGTGGGTACAATGAGCAGTTCTTC.

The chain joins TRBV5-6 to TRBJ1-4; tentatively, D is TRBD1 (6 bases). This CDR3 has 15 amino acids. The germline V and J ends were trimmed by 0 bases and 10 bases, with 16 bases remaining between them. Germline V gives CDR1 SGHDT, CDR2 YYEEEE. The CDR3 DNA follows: TGTGCCAGCAGCTTGGGACAGGCCGCTAGAGGAAAACTGTTTTTT. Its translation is CASSLGQAARGKLFF.

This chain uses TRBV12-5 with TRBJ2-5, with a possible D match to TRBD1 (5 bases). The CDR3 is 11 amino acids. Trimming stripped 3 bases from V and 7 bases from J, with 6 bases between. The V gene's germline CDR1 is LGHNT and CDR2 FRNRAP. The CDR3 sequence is CASGLRGTQYF. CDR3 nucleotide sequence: TGTGCTAGTGGTTTAAGGGGGACCCAGTACTTC.

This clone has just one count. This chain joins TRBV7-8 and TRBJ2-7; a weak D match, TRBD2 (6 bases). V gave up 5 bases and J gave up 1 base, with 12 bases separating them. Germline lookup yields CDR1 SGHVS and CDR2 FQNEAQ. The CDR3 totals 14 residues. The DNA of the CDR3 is TGTGCCAGCAGCCCTCAGCGGGCTTCCTACGAGCAGTACGTC. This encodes CASSPQRASYEQYV.

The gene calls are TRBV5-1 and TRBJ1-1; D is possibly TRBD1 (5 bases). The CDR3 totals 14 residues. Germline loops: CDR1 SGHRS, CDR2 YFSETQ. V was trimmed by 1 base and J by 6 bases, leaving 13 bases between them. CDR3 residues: CASSLLGQGSEAFF. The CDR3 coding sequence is TGCGCCAGCAGCTTGCTTGGCCAGGGCTCTGAAGCTTTCTTT.

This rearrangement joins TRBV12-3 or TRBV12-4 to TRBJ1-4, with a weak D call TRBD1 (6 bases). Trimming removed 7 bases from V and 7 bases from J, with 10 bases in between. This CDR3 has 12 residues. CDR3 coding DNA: TGTGCCAGCACCAGGGGCCTTGAAAAACTGTTTTTT. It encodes CASTRGLEKLFF.

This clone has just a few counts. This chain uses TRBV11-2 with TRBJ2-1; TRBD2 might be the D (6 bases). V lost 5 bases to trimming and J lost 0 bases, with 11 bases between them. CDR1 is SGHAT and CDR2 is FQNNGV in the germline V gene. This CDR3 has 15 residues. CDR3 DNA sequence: TGTGCCAGCAGCCCGACTAGAGGCTCCTACAATGAGCAGTTCTTC. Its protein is CASSPTRGSYNEQFF.

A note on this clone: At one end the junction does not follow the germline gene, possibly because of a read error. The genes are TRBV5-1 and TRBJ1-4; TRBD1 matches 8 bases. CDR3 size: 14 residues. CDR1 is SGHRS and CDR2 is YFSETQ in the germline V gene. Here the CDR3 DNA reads TGCGCCAGCAGTTTGGACAGGGCGGATGAAAAACTGTTTTTT. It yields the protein CASSLDRADEKLFF.

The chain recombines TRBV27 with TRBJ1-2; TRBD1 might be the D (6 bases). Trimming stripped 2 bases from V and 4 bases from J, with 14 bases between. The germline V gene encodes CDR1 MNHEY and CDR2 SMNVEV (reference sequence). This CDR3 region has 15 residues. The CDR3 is CASSLGAGAIYGYTF. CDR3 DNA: TGTGCCAGCAGTTTAGGAGCAGGGGCTATCTATGGCTACACCTTC.

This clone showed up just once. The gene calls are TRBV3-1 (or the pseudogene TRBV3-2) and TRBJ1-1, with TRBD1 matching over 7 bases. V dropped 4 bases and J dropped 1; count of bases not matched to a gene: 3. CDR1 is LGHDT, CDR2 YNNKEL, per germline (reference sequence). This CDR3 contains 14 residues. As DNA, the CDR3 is TGTGCCAGCAGCCCCCAGGGGGGGAACACTGAAGCTTTCTTT. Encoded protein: CASSPQGGNTEAFF.

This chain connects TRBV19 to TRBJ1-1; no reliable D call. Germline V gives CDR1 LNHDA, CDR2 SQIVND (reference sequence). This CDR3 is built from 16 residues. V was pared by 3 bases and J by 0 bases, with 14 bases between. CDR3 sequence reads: CASSIRAGYMNTEAFF. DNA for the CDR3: TGTGCCAGTAGTATTAGAGCAGGCTACATGAACACTGAAGCTTTCTTT.